The 27 T cell receptor beta chains below all came from one sample that was sequenced in a study of T-cell reconstitution after alpha-beta-depleted transplantation in children. TCRbeta library construction was performed incorporating unique molecular identifiers. Via MiXCR, TCRdb re-called the PCR reads, giving one row per CDR3 protein. The sample yields about 510,000 distinct CDR3 sequences, approximately 10% seen once. Sample: PBMCs, mostly from graft donor cells, taken 180 days after TCRalphabeta/CD19-depleted stem cell transplant. Source of these receptors: a female patient aged 2-15 years who had a stem cell transplant for aplastic anemia, so the T cells may come from the graft donor.

This clonotype was counted a few times. This rearrangement joins TRBV2 to TRBJ2-1, with D possibly being TRBD2 (6 bases). The germline gives CDR1 SNHLY, CDR2 FYNNEI. Trimming took 4 bases from V and 7 from J, leaving 8 bases between them. This CDR3 is 12 amino acids long. DNA of the CDR3: TGTGCCAGCAGTGGGGACTTTAATGAGCAGTTCTTC. It specifies CASSGDFNEQFF. The full variable domain, in which reference TRBV2 and TRBJ2-1 provide the parts outside the CDR3, is EPEVTQTPSHQVTQMGQEVILRCVPISNHLYFYWYRQILGQKVEFLVSFYNNEISEKSEIFDDQFSVERPDGSNFTLKIRSTKLEDSAMYFCASSGDFNEQFFGPGTRLTVL.

The chain uses TRBV5-1 and TRBJ1-2; 9 positions agree with TRBD1. With 3 bases clipped from V and 7 bases from J, the junction kept 13 bases outside the gene matches. Germline V gene data show CDR1 as SGHRS and CDR2 as YFSETQ. There are 16 residues in the CDR3. DNA of the CDR3: TGCGCCAGCAGCTCGGGAACCGGGACAGGGCTTGGTGGCTACACCTTC. Its translation is CASSSGTGTGLGGYTF.

Turning to this clonotype: The junction departs from germline at one end; a sequencing error may be responsible. The chain combines TRBV3-1 with TRBJ1-2; a weak D match, TRBD1 (6 bases). CDR1 LGHDT and CDR2 YNNKEL come from the germline V gene (reference sequence). The CDR3 has 18 amino acids. The CDR3 protein is CASSQAISGTIRKNGCTF. CDR3 nucleotides: TGTGCCAGCAGCCAAGCAATTAGTGGGACAATCCGAAAGAATGGCTGCACCTTC.

This clonotype was recorded at least ten times. The rearrangement joins TRBV5-1 to TRBJ2-7; D is possibly TRBD1 or TRBD2 (6 bases each). Germline V gives CDR1 SGHRS, CDR2 YFSETQ. The CDR3 consists of 14 residues. Trimming cost V 3 bases and J 3 bases, with 13 bases left between them. The CDR3 loop is CASSSEGVIYEQYF. CDR3 sequence (DNA): TGCGCCAGCAGCTCGGAGGGGGTGATCTACGAGCAGTACTTC.

This chain uses TRBV7-8 with TRBJ2-1; 8 nucleotides agree with TRBD2. J gave up 6 bases and V 3 bases, and 4 bases lay outside the gene matches. CDR1 and CDR2 from the germline V gene are SGHVS and FQNEAQ. CDR3 length: 14 amino acids. DNA of the CDR3: TGTGCCAGCAGCTTCGACGGGAGGGCCAATGAGCAGTTCTTC. This codes for CASSFDGRANEQFF.

This chain connects TRBV12-3 or TRBV12-4 to TRBJ1-6; D not resolved. Trimming removed 6 bases at V and 7 bases at J, with 16 bases between. This CDR3 is built from 15 residues. The CDR3 is CASRASGVLNSPLHF. In nucleotides, the CDR3 is TGTGCCAGCAGGGCCTCAGGCGTATTAAATTCACCCCTCCACTTT.

CDR3 in DNA: TGTGCCAGCAGCTTCGGGCTTTATCAGCCCCAGCATTTT. As protein: CASSFGLYQPQHF. The rearrangement uses TRBV7-9 and TRBJ1-5; D unresolved. Germline V gives CDR1 SEHNR, CDR2 FQNEAQ (reference sequence). This CDR3 region has 13 residues. With 3 bases removed from V and 5 bases from J, the gap between germline ends came to 8 bases. The variable domain in full, completed from reference TRBV7-9 and TRBJ1-5, reads DTGVSQNPRHKITKRGQNVTFRCDPISEHNRLYWYRQTLGQGPEFLTYFQNEAQLEKSRLLSDRFSAERPKGSFSTLEIQRTEQGDSAMYLCASSFGLYQPQHFGDGTRLSIL.

This clonotype appeared a few times. The V and J genes are TRBV25-1 and TRBJ2-5; 11 nucleotides agree with TRBD2. The trim removed 9 bases at V and 4 bases at J, leaving 10 bases unmatched. The CDR3 extends over 15 amino acids. Germline lookup yields CDR1 MGHDK and CDR2 SYGVNS. The CDR3 loop reads CASTGLADSIETQYF. CDR3 sequence (DNA): TGTGCCAGTACGGGACTAGCGGACTCGATAGAGACCCAGTACTTC.

A few counts support this clonotype. The chain links TRBV20-1 to TRBJ2-3; D unclear. This CDR3 comprises 12 residues. The V and J ends lost 0 bases and 3 bases respectively, with 4 bases between them. Germline V gives CDR1 DFQATT, CDR2 SNEGSKA (reference sequence). CDR3 nucleotides: TGCAGTGCTAGAGATCCGACAGATACGCAGTATTTT. Encoded protein: CSARDPTDTQYF.

This clonotype was observed a handful of times. The gene calls are TRBV15 and TRBJ2-5; 10 bases match TRBD1. Germline loops: CDR1 LNHNV, CDR2 YYDKDF (reference sequence). This CDR3 is built from 14 residues. V lost 3 bases to trimming and J lost 2 bases; unmatched junction nucleotides: 0. The CDR3 bases are TGTGCCACCAGCAGGGGACAGGGGCAAGAGACCCAGTACTTC. Translating it yields CATSRGQGQETQYF.

The chain has TRBV25-1 and TRBJ2-1; D possibly corresponds to TRBD1 (5 bases). The length of the CDR3 is 13 residues. Trimming took 4 bases from V and 7 from J, leaving 11 bases between them. Germline V gene sequence: CDR1 MGHDK, CDR2 SYGVNS. The CDR3, as DNA: TGTGCCAGCAGTGTCGCAGGGTGGAATGAGCAGTTCTTC. Residues: CASSVAGWNEQFF. Together with reference TRBV25-1 and TRBJ2-1, the CDR3 gives the full variable domain: EADIYQTPRYLVIGTGKKITLECSQTMGHDKMYWYQQDPGMELHLIHYSYGVNSTEKGDLSSESTVSRIRTEHFPLTLESARPSHTSQYLCASSVAGWNEQFFGPGTRLTVL.

The J gene is TRBJ2-7, the V gene TRBV5-1, with 9 bases matching TRBD2. The CDR3 runs to 17 residues. Germline CDR1 is SGHRS and CDR2 is YFSETQ. The V gene end was trimmed by 3 bases and the J gene end by 3 bases; junction bases not matched to a gene: 13. In nucleotides, the CDR3 is TGCGCCAGCAGCTCCAAAAAACCGTCTAGCGGGATCTACGAGCAGTACGTC. Protein sequence: CASSSKKPSSGIYEQYV.

This clonotype showed up many times. The chain employs TRBV29-1 and TRBJ1-4; 7 nucleotides match TRBD1. The CDR3 runs to 13 residues. Per the germline V gene, CDR1 is SQVTM and CDR2 is ANQGSEA. With V trimmed by 4 bases and J by 6 bases, 5 bases remained unmatched. DNA for the CDR3: TGCAGCGTTGTCCACAGGGGTGATGAAAAACTGTTTTTT. Translated, it gives CSVVHRGDEKLFF.

This clonotype occurred a few times. This chain connects TRBV5-5 to TRBJ1-4; D may be TRBD1 (5 bases). Trimming shortened V by 4 bases and J by 3 bases, and 13 bases separated the two germline ends. Germline V lookup: CDR1 SGHKS, CDR2 YYEKEE (reference sequence). This CDR3 spans 15 amino acids. Written as DNA, the CDR3 is TGTGCCAGCAGCGGAGGGGACGACGCTAATGAAAAACTGTTTTTT. This sequence encodes CASSGGDDANEKLFF.

This clonotype has at least ten counts. The gene calls are TRBV5-5 and TRBJ2-2; D ambiguous. The length of the CDR3 is 15 residues. Trimming took 0 bases from V and 0 from J, leaving 6 bases between them. From germline, CDR1 is SGHKS and CDR2 YYEKEE (reference sequence). The CDR3: CASSLGGSNTGELFF. DNA of the CDR3: TGTGCCAGCAGCTTGGGAGGCTCGAACACCGGGGAGCTGTTTTTT.

In this sample, this clonotype turned up a few times. This chain connects TRBV18 to TRBJ2-4, with 8 bases that match TRBD1. V was pared by 3 bases and J by 9 bases, with 16 bases of the junction left unmatched. CDR1 KGHSH and CDR2 LQKENI come from the germline V gene. The CDR3 contains 17 residues. CDR3 residues: CASSPLRESRGLGIQYF. DNA for the CDR3: TGTGCCAGCTCACCCTTAAGGGAAAGCAGGGGGCTTGGCATTCAGTACTTC.

The sample holds many counts of this clonotype. The chain couples TRBV5-1 to TRBJ2-5, with D hard to call. The ends were cut back, 5 bases at V and 0 bases at J, with 2 bases in the middle. The CDR3 runs to 11 residues. Per germline, CDR1 SGHRS and CDR2 YFSETQ. CDR3 amino acids: CASRDQETQYF. The CDR3 DNA is TGCGCCAGCAGGGACCAAGAGACCCAGTACTTC.

The CDR3 DNA follows: TGTGCCAGCAGCTTGACGCAACTGAACACTGAAGCTTTCTTT. Translated: CASSLTQLNTEAFF. The chain has TRBV11-2 and TRBJ1-1; D gene unclear. The V gene's germline CDR1 is SGHAT and CDR2 FQNNGV. V was clipped by 3 bases and J by 0 bases, with 8 bases between them. The length of the CDR3 is 14 residues.

This clonotype was seen many times. V and J are TRBV30 and TRBJ2-3; 7 bases map to TRBD1. This CDR3 is 16 amino acids long. The germline gives CDR1 GTSNPN, CDR2 SVGIG (reference sequence). V shed 3 bases, J shed 2 bases, and the junction held 11 bases outside the gene matches. The CDR3 sequence is CAWRMDRWKHTDTQYF. The DNA for the CDR3 is TGTGCCTGGAGGATGGACAGGTGGAAACACACAGATACGCAGTATTTT. The full variable domain, with the rest looked up from reference TRBV30 and TRBJ2-3, is SQTIHQWPATLVQPVGSPLSLECTVEGTSNPNLYWYRQAAGRGLQLLFYSVGIGQISSEVPQNLSASRPQDRQFILSSKKLLLSDSGFYLCAWRMDRWKHTDTQYFGPGTRLTVL.

The V and J genes are TRBV9 and TRBJ1-2; maybe TRBD1 (6 bases). The CDR3 has 14 amino acids. The germline CDR1 and CDR2 sequences are SGDLS and YYNGEE. Trimming shortened V by 0 bases and J by 8 bases, and 14 bases separated the two germline ends. The CDR3 loop is CASSVGPGAEGYTF. CDR3 coding DNA: TGTGCCAGCAGCGTAGGGCCGGGGGCGGAAGGCTACACCTTC.

In this sample, this clonotype turned up a few times. CDR3 in amino acids: CASSQDLFRDPGEQYF. CDR3 DNA: TGCGCCAGCAGCCAAGATCTTTTCCGGGACCCGGGGGAGCAGTACTTC. The chain links TRBV4-3 to TRBJ2-7; tentatively, D is TRBD1 or TRBD2 (5 bases each). V dropped 0 bases and J dropped 7 bases, with 19 bases sitting between them. The CDR3 contains 16 residues. Germline V gives CDR1 LGHNA, CDR2 YSLEER.

The V call is TRBV28, the J call TRBJ2-7; TRBD1 agrees at 8 bases. The CDR3 is 15 residues long. V dropped 2 bases and J dropped 3; count of bases not matched to a gene: 6. Germline CDR1 reads MDHEN; CDR2 reads SYDVKM. The chain's CDR3 is CASSLQGARYYEQYV. CDR3 sequence (DNA): TGTGCCAGCAGTTTACAGGGGGCGAGATACTACGAGCAGTACGTC.

V is TRBV5-6 and J is TRBJ1-5; TRBD1 might be the D (5 bases). V lost 4 bases to trimming and J lost 3 bases, with 17 bases between them. This CDR3 comprises 16 residues. Per the germline V gene, CDR1 is SGHDT and CDR2 is YYEEEE. The CDR3 sequence: CASSQVGTADNQPQHF. CDR3 coding DNA: TGTGCCAGCAGCCAAGTGGGGACCGCAGACAATCAGCCCCAGCATTTT.

This clonotype came up many times. The chain recombines TRBV12-3 or TRBV12-4 with TRBJ2-1; 9 nucleotides align to TRBD1. This CDR3 contains 14 residues. With V trimmed by 6 bases and J by 4 bases, 4 bases remained unmatched. The DNA of the CDR3 is TGTGCCAGCAGATCGGACAGGGGATACAATGAGCAGTTCTTC. It codes for CASRSDRGYNEQFF.

V and J are TRBV5-1 and TRBJ1-1; tentatively, D is TRBD1 (5 bases). The CDR3 spans 14 residues. V gave up 0 bases and J gave up 5 bases, with 11 bases separating them. Germline assignment: CDR1 SGHRS and CDR2 YFSETQ. The CDR3 nucleotides read TGCGCCAGCAGCTTGGTTGGAGGGGAAACTGAAGCTTTCTTT. Translating it yields CASSLVGGETEAFF.

Comment on this clonotype: A much more abundant neighbour one base away suggests this may be a read error. The chain joins TRBV5-6 to TRBJ1-4; no firm D call. CDR3 size: 16 residues. From germline, CDR1 is SGHDT and CDR2 YYEEEE. The CDR3 protein is CASSNVQAWTNENLFF. The CDR3 DNA follows: TGTGCCAGCAGCAATGTCCAGGCTTGGACTAATGAAAACCTGTTTTTT.

Only a few counts were recorded for this clonotype. The rearrangement joins TRBV4-2 to TRBJ1-1; D not certain. The CDR3 runs 15 residues. The V gene lost 4 bases and the J gene lost 5 bases, with 17 bases spanning the gap. Germline assignment: CDR1 LGHNA and CDR2 YNFKEQ. The CDR3 DNA is TGTGCCAGCAGCCCCCTTGGGGTGCTGGAGACTGAAGCTTTCTTT. Protein: CASSPLGVLETEAFF.